This T cell receptor beta chain comes out of a study of CD8+ T cells in alopecia areata. Findings and limits, study-wide: Alopecia totalis/universalis scalp especially showed more expanded CD8+ clones than normal scalp. Mice gave a clearer picture of TCR sharing than patients did, possibly for HLA-related reasons.

This CDR3 contains 13 residues. With 4 bases removed from V and 7 bases from J, the gap between germline ends came to 14 bases. Germline CDR1 and CDR2: SGDLS and YYNGEE. Sequencing templates came from extracted RNA that was reverse transcribed into cDNA. Using immunoSEQ multiplex PCR, the repertoire was profiled, and TCRdb retains in-frame clones only, with some absent. The table includes around 82,000 clones, about 53% detected once. Lesional scalp punch biopsies and peripheral blood were collected from alopecia areata patients. Sorting from PBMCs produced CD4+ and CD8+ T cells. As to this clone: The target antigen is unknown.

This rearrangement joins TRBV9 to TRBJ1-1; D remains unclear. The receptor comes from a human donor with alopecia areata. Sequenced: NKG2D-high CD8+ T cells sorted from blood. The CDR3 region has the DNA TGTGCCAGCAGCCCTCAGGACGGCAATGAAGCTTTCTTT. Its protein is CASSPQDGNEAFF.